The entry below gives a single T cell receptor beta chain sequence along with its context. Its antigen is undetermined. Treatment here: oral pan-JAK inhibitor, 5-10 mg twice daily. The data stem from a study of CD8+ T cells in alopecia areata. At the level of the study: The protocol delivered tofacitinib for 6 to 18 months, then withdrew it for 6 months. The investigators scored severity in treated patients by the percentage of affected scalp area.

With 11 bases removed from V and 3 bases from J, the gap between germline ends came to 17 bases. The CDR3 has 13 amino acids. In germline, CDR1 is ENHRY, CDR2 SYGVKD. Whole-study findings and limits: Clonality was higher in lesional than normal scalp, especially in alopecia totalis/universalis. Uncertain still, given a single nonresponder, is whether baseline CD8+ expansion links to response.

RNA, once extracted, was reverse transcribed into cDNA for use as the sequencing template. Profiled with immunoSEQ multiplex PCR; TCRdb holds only in-frame clones, not every one. The table has 200,000 to 250,000 clones, more than 60% seen once; the top ten hold more than 1%. The sequence was collected from a human donor with alopecia areata. This chain joins TRBV10-3 and TRBJ2-7; TRBD1 is a possible D gene (5 bases). This material consisted of CD4+ T cells sorted from blood, taken around week 42, from a patient treated with tofacitinib. The CDR3 region has the DNA TGTGCCGCCGGGCCGGGTAGGGGCTACGAGCAGTACTTC. It yields the protein CAAGPGRGYEQYF.